The 2 T cell receptor beta chains below come from one sample, sequenced in a study of T cells in Graves' hyperthyroidism and ophthalmopathy. TCR beta CDR3 regions were amplified from RNA transcripts. The HTBI primer set served for first-round RT-PCR of the TCR CDR3. TCRdb recomputed calls from the multiplex PCR reads with MiXCR, one row per CDR3 protein. The sample has about 420,000 distinct CDR3 sequences, more than 15% seen once; the top ten hold just under 8%. The sample was blood. All receptors come from a woman younger than 35 with Graves' hyperthyroidism.

The chain links TRBV27 to TRBJ2-2; 8 nucleotides align to TRBD1. The CDR3 contains 16 residues. Germline V gives CDR1 MNHEY, CDR2 SMNVEV (reference sequence). The trim removed 8 bases at V and 4 bases at J, leaving 12 bases unmatched. The CDR3 DNA follows: TGTGCCAGCTCACCTAGACAGGGGCGAGGCACCGGGGAGCTGTTTTTT. It encodes CASSPRQGRGTGELFF.

V is TRBV11-2 and J is TRBJ2-7; no clear D. The CDR3 runs to 14 residues. V lost 5 bases, J lost 3 bases, and 14 bases lay in between. Germline CDR1 is SGHAT and CDR2 is FQNNGV. The CDR3 reads CASSAPPQYYEQYF. The CDR3 nucleotides are TGTGCCAGCAGCGCCCCTCCCCAATACTACGAGCAGTACTTC. The whole variable domain, remainder taken from reference TRBV11-2 and TRBJ2-7, is EAGVAQSPRYKIIEKRQSVAFWCNPISGHATLYWYQQILGQGPKLLIQFQNNGVVDDSQLPKDRFSAERLKGVDSTLKIQPAKLEDSAVYLCASSAPPQYYEQYFGPGTRLTVT.